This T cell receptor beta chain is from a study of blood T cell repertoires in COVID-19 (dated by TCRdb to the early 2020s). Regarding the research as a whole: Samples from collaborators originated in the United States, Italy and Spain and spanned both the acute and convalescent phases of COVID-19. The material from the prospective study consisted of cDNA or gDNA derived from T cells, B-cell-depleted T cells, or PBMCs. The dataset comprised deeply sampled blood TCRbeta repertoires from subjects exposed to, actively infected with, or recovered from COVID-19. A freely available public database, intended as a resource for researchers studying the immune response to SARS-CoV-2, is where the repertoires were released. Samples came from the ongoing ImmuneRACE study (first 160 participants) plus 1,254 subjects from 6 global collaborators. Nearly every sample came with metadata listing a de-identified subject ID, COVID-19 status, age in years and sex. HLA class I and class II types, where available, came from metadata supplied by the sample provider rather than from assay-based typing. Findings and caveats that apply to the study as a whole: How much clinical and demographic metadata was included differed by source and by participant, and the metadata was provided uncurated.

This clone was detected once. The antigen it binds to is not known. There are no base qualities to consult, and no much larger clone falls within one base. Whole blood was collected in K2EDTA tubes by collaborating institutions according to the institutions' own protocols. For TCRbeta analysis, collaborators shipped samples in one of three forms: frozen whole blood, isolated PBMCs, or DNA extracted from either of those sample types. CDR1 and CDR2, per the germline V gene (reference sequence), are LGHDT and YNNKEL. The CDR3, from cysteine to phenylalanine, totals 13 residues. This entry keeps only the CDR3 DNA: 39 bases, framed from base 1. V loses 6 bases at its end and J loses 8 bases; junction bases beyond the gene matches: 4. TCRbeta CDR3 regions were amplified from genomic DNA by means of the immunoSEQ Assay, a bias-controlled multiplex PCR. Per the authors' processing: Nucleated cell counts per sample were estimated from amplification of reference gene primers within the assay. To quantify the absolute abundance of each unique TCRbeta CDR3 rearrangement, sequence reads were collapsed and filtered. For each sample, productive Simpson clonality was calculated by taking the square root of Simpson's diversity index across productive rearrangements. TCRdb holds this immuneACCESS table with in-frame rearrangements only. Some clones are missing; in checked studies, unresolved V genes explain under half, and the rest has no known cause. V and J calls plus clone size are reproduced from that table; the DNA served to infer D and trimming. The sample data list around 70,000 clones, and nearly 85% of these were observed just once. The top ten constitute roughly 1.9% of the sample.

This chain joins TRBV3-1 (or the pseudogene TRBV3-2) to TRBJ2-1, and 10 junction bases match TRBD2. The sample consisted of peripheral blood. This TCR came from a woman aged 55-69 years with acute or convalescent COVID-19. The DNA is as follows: TGTGCCAGCAGACTAGCGGGATCATATGAGCAGTTCTTC. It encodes CASRLAGSYEQFF.